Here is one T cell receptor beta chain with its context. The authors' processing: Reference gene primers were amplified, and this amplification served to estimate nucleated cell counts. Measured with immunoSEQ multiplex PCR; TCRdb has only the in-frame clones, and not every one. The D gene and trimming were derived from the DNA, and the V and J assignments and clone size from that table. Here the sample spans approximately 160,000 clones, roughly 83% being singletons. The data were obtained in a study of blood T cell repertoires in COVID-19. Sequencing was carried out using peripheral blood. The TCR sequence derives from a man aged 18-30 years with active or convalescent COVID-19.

The CDR3 sequence: CASSLEQGTGNTIYF. The CDR3 bases are TGCGCCAGCAGCTTGGAACAGGGTACTGGAAACACCATATATTTT. The chain carries TRBV5-1 and TRBJ1-3, with TRBD1 as a possible D gene (6 bases). The CDR3 is 15 residues long. Germline V gene data show CDR1 as SGHRS and CDR2 as YFSETQ. The V gene lost 0 bases and the J gene lost 2 bases, with 9 bases spanning the gap.